This passage covers 16 T cell receptor beta chains from one sample sequenced in a study of blood T cell dynamics during melanoma immunotherapy. Profiled with immunoSEQ multiplex PCR; TCRdb holds only in-frame clones, not every one. The repertoire holds 25,000 to 35,000 clones, with approximately 83% as singletons. Time point indicated: week 3, after first cycle of checkpoint inhibitor. Sample: blood, taken from a patient treated with checkpoint blockade. Receptor source: a human donor with melanoma.

The V and J genes are TRBV10-2 and TRBJ2-7; no clear D gene. The CDR3 loop spans 13 amino acids. The V end was cut by 4 bases, the J end by 1 base, with 8 bases between. Germline values: CDR1 WSHSY, CDR2 SAAADI. CDR3: CASSADGSYEQYF. The CDR3 nucleotides read TGCGCCAGCAGTGCGGACGGATCCTACGAGCAGTACTTC.

The chain recombines TRBV7-9 with TRBJ1-1; possible D gene TRBD1, 5 bases. Germline CDR1 and CDR2: SEHNR and FQNEAQ (reference sequence). The CDR3 is 13 amino acids. V lost 3 bases, J lost 3 bases, and 8 bases lay in between. CDR3 DNA sequence: TGTGCCAGCAGCTTGAGGGGAGACACTGAAGCTTTCTTT. It encodes CASSLRGDTEAFF. The complete variable domain, with remaining parts taken from reference TRBV7-9 and TRBJ1-1, reads DTGVSQNPRHKITKRGQNVTFRCDPISEHNRLYWYRQTLGQGPEFLTYFQNEAQLEKSRLLSDRFSAERPKGSFSTLEIQRTEQGDSAMYLCASSLRGDTEAFFGQGTRLTVV.

This clone was detected a few times. The chain combines TRBV10-3 with TRBJ2-1; 10 nucleotides align to TRBD2. V shed 10 bases and J 7 bases; nucleotides not matched to a gene: 7. CDR3 size: 13 residues. The germline gives CDR1 ENHRY, CDR2 SYGVKD. CDR3 protein: CATLAGESNEQFF. CDR3 DNA sequence: TGTGCCACTCTAGCGGGAGAATCAAATGAGCAGTTCTTC.

This chain links TRBV4-1 with TRBJ2-7; TRBD1 aligns across 8 bases. The CDR3 has 13 residues. CDR1 and CDR2 from the germline V gene are MGHRA and YSYEKL. V shed 6 bases and J 5 bases; nucleotides not matched to a gene: 6. The CDR3 DNA sequence: TGCGCCAGCAGTAGGCCAGGGGGCGACGAGCAGTACTTC. It translates to CASSRPGGDEQYF.

This chain connects TRBV19 to TRBJ1-6; possible D gene TRBD1, 5 bases. The CDR3 has 15 residues. V was cut by 5 bases and J by 5 bases, with 13 bases left in between. Germline V gives CDR1 LNHDA, CDR2 SQIVND (reference sequence). CDR3 in amino acids: CASSSTASDNSPLHF. The CDR3 coding sequence is TGTGCCAGTAGTTCGACAGCTAGTGATAATTCACCCCTCCACTTT. The full variable domain, completed using reference TRBV19 and TRBJ1-6, is DGGITQSPKYLFRKEGQNVTLSCEQNLNHDAMYWYRQDPGQGLRLIYYSQIVNDFQKGDIAEGYSVSREKKESFPLTVTSAQKNPTAFYLCASSSTASDNSPLHFGNGTRLTVT.

This clone was recorded a few times. The V call is TRBV2, the J call TRBJ1-1; D is uncertain. CDR1 and CDR2 (germline): SNHLY, FYNNEI. The CDR3 length is 14 residues. V lost 3 bases and J lost 1, with 9 bases in between. The CDR3 loop is CASSEGRKNTEAFF. As DNA, the CDR3 is TGTGCCAGCAGTGAGGGTAGAAAGAACACTGAAGCTTTCTTT.

This clone was found once. The chain employs TRBV13 and TRBJ1-2; TRBD1 matches 8 bases. The ends lost 6 bases at V and 4 bases at J; junction bases unmatched: 4. This CDR3 contains 13 residues. CDR1 is PRHDT, CDR2 FYEKMQ, per germline (reference sequence). CDR3 DNA sequence: TGTGCCAGCAGATTAACAGGGGGCTATGGCTACACCTTC. This encodes CASRLTGGYGYTF.

The chain is built from TRBV28 and TRBJ1-5, with 8 bases lining up with TRBD1. The germline V gene has CDR1 MDHEN and CDR2 SYDVKM. The CDR3 extends over 15 amino acids. Trimming took 6 bases from V and 2 from J; bases not matched to a gene: 6. DNA of the CDR3: TGTGCCAGCAGCGACTTGACAGGGGGCAATCAGCCCCAGCATTTT. Translating gives CASSDLTGGNQPQHF.

The chain joins TRBV7-9 to TRBJ2-5; 8 nucleotides line up with TRBD1. Trimming at V came to 4 bases and at J to 5 bases, leaving 6 bases not matched to a gene. The CDR3 contains 14 residues. CDR1 and CDR2 from the germline V gene are SEHNR and FQNEAQ (reference sequence). CDR3 coding DNA: TGTGCCAGCAGCTCCGACAGGGGCGCTGAGACCCAGTACTTC. Amino acid sequence: CASSSDRGAETQYF.

This chain uses TRBV19 with TRBJ1-2; 7 nucleotides agree with TRBD1. J lost 9 bases, V lost 3 bases, and 7 bases had no gene match. The CDR3 length is 13 residues. Germline-derived CDR1 and CDR2 are LNHDA and SQIVND (reference sequence). CDR3 residues: CASSINAQGSYTF. CDR3 DNA: TGTGCCAGTAGTATTAATGCACAGGGGAGCTACACCTTC.

This chain uses TRBV7-2 with TRBJ1-2; TRBD1 matches at 7 bases. With V trimmed by 3 bases and J by 7 bases, 11 bases remained unmatched. The CDR3 has 15 residues. Per the germline V gene, CDR1 is SGHTA and CDR2 is FQGNSA. CDR3 in DNA: TGTGCCAGCAGCTTCCAGGGGGGCCAGGTGGGTGGCTACACCTTC. Encoded protein: CASSFQGGQVGGYTF.

The sample holds a few counts of this clone. V is TRBV7-2 and J is TRBJ2-6; a possible D gene is TRBD1 (5 bases). Between the trimmed V and J ends, which lost 6 bases and 0 bases, there was a span of 9 bases. There are 15 residues in the CDR3. Per the germline V gene, CDR1 is SGHTA and CDR2 is FQGNSA. CDR3 amino acids: CASSSDSSGANVLTF. The CDR3 nucleotides are TGTGCCAGCAGTTCCGACAGCTCTGGGGCCAACGTCCTGACTTTC.

This rearrangement joins TRBV6-6 to TRBJ1-2, with a tentative D call TRBD1 (5 bases). CDR1 and CDR2 (germline): MNHNY, SVGAGI (reference sequence). V was trimmed by 6 bases and J by 6 bases, leaving 20 bases between them. This CDR3 comprises 15 residues. This chain's CDR3 is CASSSSGTDGDGYTF. CDR3 sequence (DNA): TGTGCCAGCAGCTCCAGCGGGACGGACGGAGATGGCTACACCTTC.

This clone is classed as medium-sized. The rearrangement uses TRBV2 and TRBJ1-5, with D possibly being TRBD1 (5 bases). Germline lookup yields CDR1 SNHLY and CDR2 FYNNEI. There are 15 residues in the CDR3. Trimming removed 5 bases from V and 0 bases from J, with 11 bases in between. The CDR3 spells CASSQDMDSNQPQHF. The CDR3 DNA reads as TGTGCCAGCAGTCAGGACATGGATAGCAATCAGCCCCAGCATTTT. Combining the CDR3 with reference TRBV2 and TRBJ1-5 gives the whole variable domain EPEVTQTPSHQVTQMGQEVILRCVPISNHLYFYWYRQILGQKVEFLVSFYNNEISEKSEIFDDQFSVERPDGSNFTLKIRSTKLEDSAMYFCASSQDMDSNQPQHFGDGTRLSIL.

The chain is built from TRBV6-6 and TRBJ1-6; 9 nucleotides line up with TRBD1. Germline V CDR1 and CDR2: MNHNY, SVGAGI (reference sequence). J gave up 14 bases and V 5 bases, and 7 bases lay outside the gene matches. This CDR3 spans 13 amino acids. The DNA of the CDR3 is TGTGCCAGCAGTACCTACCGGGACAGGGCCCTCCACTTT. Protein product: CASSTYRDRALHF.

The genes are TRBV7-9 and TRBJ2-2; D may be TRBD1 or TRBD2 (6 bases each). V lost 6 bases to trimming and J lost 3 bases, with 20 bases between them. This CDR3 comprises 17 residues. The V gene's germline CDR1 is SEHNR and CDR2 FQNEAQ (reference sequence). The CDR3 spells CASRYKRAGEDTGELFF. Here the CDR3 DNA reads TGTGCCAGCAGATATAAGAGGGCAGGGGAGGACACCGGGGAGCTGTTTTTT. Full variable domain (rest looked up from reference TRBV7-9 and TRBJ2-2): DTGVSQNPRHKITKRGQNVTFRCDPISEHNRLYWYRQTLGQGPEFLTYFQNEAQLEKSRLLSDRFSAERPKGSFSTLEIQRTEQGDSAMYLCASRYKRAGEDTGELFFGEGSRLTVL.